This T cell receptor (beta chain) was captured in a study of CD8 T cells in ankylosing spondylitis. Study outcomes and limitations: Within matched ankylosing spondylitis synovial fluid, disease-linked clones were reportedly significantly enriched.

The CDR3 loop spans 12 amino acids. Germline-derived CDR1 and CDR2 are DFQATT and SNEGSKA (reference sequence). In the case of this clonotype: Its antigen remains unknown. A clone one base away is much larger, so this may be a read error.

Library preparation for TCR beta used quantitative 5'-RACE with molecular barcodes. TCRdb analysed the 5' RACE reads with MiXCR anew, one entry per CDR3 protein. The table records about 240,000 distinct CDR3 sequences, approximately 9% of them present only once. The chain links TRBV20-1 to TRBJ1-2; no clear D gene. Input material: blood, either unsorted or a sorted T cell fraction (not recorded which). This clonotype was sampled from a male donor with ankylosing spondylitis or in good health (not recorded which). The chain's CDR3 is CSATLANYGYPF. CDR3 nucleotide sequence: TGCAGTGCCACCCTAGCTAACTATGGCTACCCCTTC.